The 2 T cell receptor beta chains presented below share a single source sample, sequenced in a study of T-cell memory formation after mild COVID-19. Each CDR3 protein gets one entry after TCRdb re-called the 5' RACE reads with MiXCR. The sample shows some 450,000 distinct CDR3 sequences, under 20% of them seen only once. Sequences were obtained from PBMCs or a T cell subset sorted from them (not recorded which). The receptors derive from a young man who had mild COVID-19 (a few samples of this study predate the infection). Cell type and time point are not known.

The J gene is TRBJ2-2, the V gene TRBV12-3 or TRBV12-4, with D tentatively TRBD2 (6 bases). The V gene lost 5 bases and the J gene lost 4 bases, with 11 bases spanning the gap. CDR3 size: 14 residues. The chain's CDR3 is CASSLQTSTGELFF. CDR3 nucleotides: TGTGCCAGCAGTCTACAGACTAGCACCGGGGAGCTGTTTTTT.

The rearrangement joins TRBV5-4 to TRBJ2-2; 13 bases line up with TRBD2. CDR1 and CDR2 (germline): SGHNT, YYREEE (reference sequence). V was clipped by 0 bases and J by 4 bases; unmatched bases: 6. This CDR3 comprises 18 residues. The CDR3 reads CASSLVLAGGPGTGELFF. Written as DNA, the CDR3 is TGTGCCAGCAGCTTGGTACTAGCGGGGGGGCCTGGCACCGGGGAGCTGTTTTTT.